What follows is one T cell receptor beta chain and its context. This entry comes from a study of blood T cell repertoires in COVID-19. Study details: PBMCs, B-cell-depleted T cells, or T cells provided the cDNA or gDNA that made up the material.

Source study methods: Amplified reference gene primers provided the basis for estimating nucleated cell counts. This table comes from immunoSEQ multiplex PCR, and its TCRdb copy is limited to in-frame clones, with some not included. The DNA was the basis for D and trimming; V, J and clone size are from that table. The data contain about 61,000 clones, about nine tenths of them singletons. CDR3 size: 15 residues. J was trimmed by 3 bases and V by 11 bases; bases with no gene match: 10. Per the germline V gene, CDR1 is LNHDA and CDR2 is SQIVND (reference sequence). The specimen was peripheral blood. This sequence was found in a woman in her 50s with active or convalescent COVID-19. The V gene is TRBV19, the J gene TRBJ2-3, with TRBD2 matching over 11 bases. In DNA, the CDR3 is TGTGCCTGCCAACTAGCGGGAGCTCATACAGATACGCAGTATTTT. Residues: CACQLAGAHTDTQYF. The full variable domain, in which reference TRBV19 and TRBJ2-3 provide the parts outside the CDR3, is DGGITQSPKYLFRKEGQNVTLSCEQNLNHDAMYWYRQDPGQGLRLIYYSQIVNDFQKGDIAEGYSVSREKKESFPLTVTSAQKNPTAFYLCACQLAGAHTDTQYFGPGTRLTVL.